This section outlines one T cell receptor beta chain sequence together with its context. Its antigen is unknown. Base qualities are not recorded, but no much larger clone differs from it by a single base. TCRbeta CDR3 regions were profiled with the immunoSEQ Assay using bias-controlled multiplex PCR amplification of genomic DNA. Regarding the original processing steps: To quantify the absolute abundance of each unique TCRbeta CDR3 region, the sequences were collapsed and filtered. Two models were used to test differential abundance: a binomial model (Fisher-equivalent) and a beta-binomial model that adds time-dependent variance fitted from healthy donors. Any clone with fewer than 5 combined templates was excluded, and a clone was called differentially abundant if its Benjamini-Hochberg FDR was below 0.01. Beta-binomial variance was modeled as a function of total template count across the two samples using the form v = (b*log(k)+a)^2. What TCRdb holds here is the immuneACCESS table cut down to in-frame rearrangements. Part of the clones is not present; checked against another copy, under half of the missing clones reflect an unresolved V gene, and the others are unexplained. That table is the source of V, J and clone size, and D and trimming were worked out from the DNA. The sample table holds some 91,000 clones, of which around 88% were seen once. The ten biggest clones cover 3% to 4% of the sample.

This entry belongs to a study of identifying expanded T cells in peripheral blood (dated by TCRdb to the late 2010s). About the study as a whole: Technical replicates were generated by sequencing separate aliquots of the same genomic DNA pool, and four replicates were compared pairwise.

Study-level results and caveats: The binomial model flagged about 1.2 differentially abundant clones between technical replicates, compared with roughly 17 over two weeks and about 20 over around 4 weeks. The authors expected that over much longer intervals, such as months to years, biological variance in healthy repertoires might increase even further. Across all healthy donors, variance in clone template counts between roughly 2-week samples was found to increase significantly with total template count. Across all healthy-donor time intervals, the beta-binomial model significantly lowered both the number of clones called differentially abundant and the false-positive rate.

No immune events such as infections were documented for the healthy donors during the collection period. To calibrate time-dependent variance in a beta-binomial model of T-cell clone differential abundance, blood repertoires from healthy donors were used as a training cohort. The training cohort was composed of roughly 10 healthy donors, 3 female and 7 male. The donors were between roughly 29 and 65 years old, with an average age of approximately 46 years. Obtained from a commercial supplier, whole blood was collected from each healthy donor at three time points set about 2 weeks apart. Genomic DNA was extracted from unsorted whole blood for immunosequencing. Sample: blood. The receptor comes from a person aged 18-70 years in good health.

The sequenced DNA: TGTGCCAGCAGCTCCCCACGAGGGAAGAGCGAGCAGTACTTC. This translates into CASSSPRGKSEQYF. The rearrangement joined TRBV11-2 to TRBJ2-7; 5 matching bases give a weak D call of TRBD2. The CDR3 has 14 amino acids, counting the end cysteine and phenylalanine. Just CDR3 DNA is preserved here, 42 bases in frame from base 1. V lost 4 bases and J lost 6 bases; the stretch between them is 16 bases long. From the germline V gene, CDR1 is SGHAT and CDR2 is FQNNGV.